The present TCR beta chain was sequenced within a study of blood T cell repertoires in COVID-19. CDR1 is SNHLY and CDR2 is FYNNEI in the germline V gene. Trimming took off 6 bases at V and 3 bases at J, with 8 bases between the two ends. The CDR3 totals 12 residues. Recovered status in Cohort 3 required two negative PCRs, clearance, or symptom resolution. Per the original data handling: Amplification of reference gene primers provided the estimated nucleated cell counts. Generated by immunoSEQ multiplex PCR, the TCRdb table keeps only in-frame clones and is missing some. V and J calls and clone size are those listed in that table; D and trimming were worked out from the DNA. The sample lists approximately 500,000 clones, roughly 90% occurring once.

The material sequenced was PBMCs or T cells enriched from blood (not recorded which). The sequence was collected from a woman aged 40-49 years who had recovered from COVID-19. V is TRBV2 and J is TRBJ1-2, with TRBD1 as a possible D gene (5 bases). CDR3 in amino acids: CASRAGDYGYTF. CDR3 coding DNA: TGTGCCAGCAGGGCGGGGGACTATGGCTACACCTTC. The full variable domain, its missing parts supplied by reference TRBV2 and TRBJ1-2, is EPEVTQTPSHQVTQMGQEVILRCVPISNHLYFYWYRQILGQKVEFLVSFYNNEISEKSEIFDDQFSVERPDGSNFTLKIRSTKLEDSAMYFCASRAGDYGYTFGSGTRLTVV.